The 29 T cell receptor beta chains listed next were all sequenced from one sample in a study of Ad26.COV2.S vaccination and SARS-CoV-2 variants. Treatment indicated: some 20 received Ad26.COV2.S at low or high dose, single or two shots; about 5 received placebo; per-sample allocation not given. All samples were drawn on day 63, counting from the first vaccine or placebo injection. Generated by immunoSEQ multiplex PCR, the TCRdb table keeps only in-frame clones and is missing some. The sample holds 430,000 or so clones, 75% to 95% seen once. Specimen: peripheral blood, collected in a trial of Ad26.COV2.S vaccine versus placebo. The receptors were gathered from a person aged 18-60 years who received the Ad26.COV2.S COVID-19 vaccine or a placebo.

This clone was seen a single time. The J gene is TRBJ2-7, the V gene TRBV27; 7 positions match TRBD2. Unmatched junction bases numbered 3, after V lost 4 bases and J lost 0 bases. This CDR3 spans 14 amino acids. Germline V CDR1 and CDR2: MNHEY, SMNVEV (reference sequence). CDR3 sequence (DNA): TGTGCCAGCAGTTACGGCGGGAGCTCCTACGAGCAGTACTTC. Its translation is CASSYGGSSYEQYF.

The chain employs TRBV12-3 or TRBV12-4 and TRBJ2-7, with D unclear. The CDR3 is 12 amino acids. V was pared by 0 bases and J by 4 bases, with 4 bases between. CDR3 sequence: CASSLASYEQYF. In nucleotides, the CDR3 is TGTGCCAGCAGTTTAGCCTCTTACGAGCAGTACTTC.

This chain connects TRBV3-1 (or the pseudogene TRBV3-2) to TRBJ2-5; the D gene is possibly TRBD2 (5 bases). CDR1 and CDR2 from the germline V gene are LGHDT and YNNKEL (reference sequence). V was shortened by 0 bases and J by 4 bases, with 12 bases between the two germline ends. CDR3 length equals 15 residues. CDR3 residues: CASSQERARGETQYF. The CDR3 bases are TGTGCCAGCAGCCAAGAAAGGGCCCGGGGAGAGACCCAGTACTTC.

This sequence joins TRBV6-7 and TRBJ2-1; possible D gene TRBD1, 6 bases. TRBV6-7 is an ORF, and what it does is uncertain. V lost 0 bases to trimming and J lost 3 bases, with 15 bases between them. The CDR3 totals 17 residues. This CDR3 is CASSYSRQAVSYNEQFF. For the CDR3, the DNA is TGTGCCAGCAGTTACTCTCGACAGGCGGTCAGCTACAATGAGCAGTTCTTC.

The chain couples TRBV6-5 to TRBJ2-5, with D unresolved. CDR3 length: 16 residues. With 2 bases removed from V and 0 bases from J, the gap between germline ends came to 13 bases. Germline assignment: CDR1 MNHEY and CDR2 SVGAGI. CDR3 sequence reads: CASSYGPIPYQETQYF. CDR3 DNA: TGTGCCAGCAGTTACGGCCCCATCCCGTACCAAGAGACCCAGTACTTC.

V is TRBV6-2 or TRBV6-3 and J is TRBJ1-2; D is unresolved. The ends were cut back, 0 bases at V and 8 bases at J, with 16 bases in the middle. Germline CDR1 reads MNHEY; CDR2 reads SVGEGT. This CDR3 has 15 residues. The CDR3 region has the DNA TGTGCCAGCAGTTACTCGATTATGGGCCACGGGGGCTACACCTTC. Translated, it gives CASSYSIMGHGGYTF.

The J gene is TRBJ2-7, the V gene TRBV2, with D uncertain. The CDR3 length is 15 residues. Per the germline V gene, CDR1 is SNHLY and CDR2 is FYNNEI. V was clipped by 6 bases and J by 1 base, with 16 bases between them. CDR3 protein: CASRPPPDGSYEQYF. CDR3 nucleotide sequence: TGTGCCAGCAGACCCCCCCCTGATGGTTCCTACGAGCAGTACTTC.

The gene calls are TRBV6-2 or TRBV6-3 and TRBJ2-2; 10 nucleotides match TRBD2. In germline, CDR1 is MNHEY, CDR2 SVGEGT. The CDR3 is 16 amino acids. V was pared by 0 bases and J by 4 bases, with 2 bases of the junction left unmatched. In DNA form, the CDR3 reads TGTGCCAGCAGTTACTCGACTAGCGGGTCCACCGGGGAGCTGTTTTTT. Translating gives CASSYSTSGSTGELFF.

The table lists this clone with a count of one. The genes are TRBV5-1 and TRBJ2-5, with D unclear. Germline lookup yields CDR1 SGHRS and CDR2 YFSETQ. The CDR3 runs 15 residues. The V gene lost 3 bases and the J gene lost 0 bases, with 12 bases spanning the gap. CDR3 sequence (DNA): TGCGCCAGCAGCTCCGGCCAGCCGAACCAAGAGACCCAGTACTTC. This sequence encodes CASSSGQPNQETQYF.

The chain joins TRBV30 to TRBJ1-1; D is uncertain. V was trimmed by 2 bases and J by 1 base, leaving 8 bases between them. Germline lookup yields CDR1 GTSNPN and CDR2 SVGIG (reference sequence). The CDR3 extends over 13 amino acids. CDR3 sequence (DNA): TGTGCCTGGAGTAAAAACGGGAACACTGAAGCTTTCTTT. This gives the protein CAWSKNGNTEAFF.

The genes are TRBV28 and TRBJ2-1, with TRBD2 matching 7 bases. Germline CDR1 is MDHEN and CDR2 is SYDVKM. The J segment lost 7 bases and the V segment lost 2 bases, leaving 5 bases of the junction unmatched. The CDR3 consists of 14 residues. The CDR3: CASSLGGSINEQFF. CDR3 coding DNA: TGTGCCAGCAGTTTAGGCGGGAGCATAAATGAGCAGTTCTTC.

V is TRBV27 and J is TRBJ2-2; D is unresolved. Germline values: CDR1 MNHEY, CDR2 SMNVEV (reference sequence). This CDR3 has 12 amino acids. The V end was cut by 4 bases, the J end by 6 bases, with 6 bases between. The CDR3 DNA is TGTGCCAGCAGTTACCCTGCCGGGGAGCTGTTTTTT. Encoded protein: CASSYPAGELFF.

The rearrangement links TRBV27 to TRBJ2-7; 9 bases map to TRBD2. CDR3 length: 15 amino acids. V dropped 6 bases and J dropped 4; count of bases not matched to a gene: 10. Per germline, CDR1 MNHEY and CDR2 SMNVEV (reference sequence). The CDR3 DNA reads as TGTGCCAGCAGCGGAAATAGCGGGAGCCTTTACGAGCAGTACTTC. Protein product: CASSGNSGSLYEQYF.

V and J are TRBV29-1 and TRBJ2-7, with D perhaps TRBD1 (6 bases). V lost 3 bases and J 4 bases, leaving 16 bases between the germline ends. Looked up from germline, CDR1 is SQVTM and CDR2 is ANQGSEA. The CDR3 extends over 14 amino acids. The CDR3 loop reads CSVEFGRGPYEQYF. DNA for the CDR3: TGCAGCGTTGAGTTTGGCAGGGGTCCTTACGAGCAGTACTTC.

V and J are TRBV7-2 and TRBJ2-1; 11 bases align to TRBD2. The CDR3 extends over 16 amino acids. Unmatched junction bases numbered 5, after V lost 5 bases and J lost 2 bases. Germline assignment: CDR1 SGHTA and CDR2 FQGNSA. The CDR3 coding sequence is TGTGCCAGCAGCCTACAGACTAGCGGGGCCTACAATGAGCAGTTCTTC. It is translated as CASSLQTSGAYNEQFF.

The genes are TRBV7-8 and TRBJ2-5; the D gene is possibly TRBD2 (6 bases). The CDR3 sequence is 16 residues long. V lost 4 bases, J lost 2 bases, and 17 bases lay in between. The germline CDR1 and CDR2 sequences are SGHVS and FQNEAQ. CDR3 region: CASSSRLGGVQETQYF. CDR3 DNA sequence: TGTGCCAGCAGCTCCCGTTTGGGGGGTGTACAAGAGACCCAGTACTTC.

V usage is TRBV7-2 and J usage is TRBJ1-3; D may be TRBD1 (5 bases). Looked up from germline, CDR1 is SGHTA and CDR2 is FQGNSA. The CDR3 contains 15 residues. The V and J ends lost 4 bases and 1 base respectively, with 11 bases between them. The CDR3 region is CASSCLWGSGNTIYF. The CDR3 region has the DNA TGTGCCAGCAGCTGCCTCTGGGGGTCTGGAAACACCATATATTTT.

This clone was recorded only once. The chain is built from TRBV27 and TRBJ2-2; 11 bases align to TRBD2. The V gene end was trimmed by 5 bases and the J gene end by 4 bases; junction bases not matched to a gene: 12. CDR3 length: 18 amino acids. Germline CDR1 is MNHEY and CDR2 is SMNVEV (reference sequence). The CDR3 coding sequence is TGTGCCAGCAGTGCGTCCTTAGCGGGAGGGCCGGGCACCGGGGAGCTGTTTTTT. Translation gives CASSASLAGGPGTGELFF.

This clone was picked up one time. V and J are TRBV6-2 or TRBV6-3 and TRBJ1-5; D might be TRBD1 (6 bases). V lost 5 bases, J lost 6 bases, and 14 bases lay in between. The germline CDR1 and CDR2 sequences are MNHEY and SVGEGT. The CDR3 extends over 14 amino acids. Written as DNA, the CDR3 is TGTGCCAGCAGTCCACAGGGATTTGTTCAGCCCCAGCATTTT. Translated, it gives CASSPQGFVQPQHF.

The V gene is TRBV7-2, the J gene TRBJ1-3, with D maybe TRBD1 (6 bases). The CDR3 is 16 residues long. V was trimmed by 5 bases and J by 0 bases, leaving 14 bases between them. Germline V CDR1 and CDR2: SGHTA, FQGNSA. DNA of the CDR3: TGTGCCAGCAGCCCCCAAACAGGGACCTCTGGAAACACCATATATTTT. Its translation is CASSPQTGTSGNTIYF.

The chain uses TRBV7-8 and TRBJ2-1; D gene ambiguous. Germline V lookup: CDR1 SGHVS, CDR2 FQNEAQ. V was shortened by 1 base and J by 0 bases, with 13 bases between the two germline ends. There are 17 residues in the CDR3. The CDR3, as DNA: TGTGCCAGCAGCTTAGTCGCCGTTCAGAGCTCCTACAATGAGCAGTTCTTC. Protein: CASSLVAVQSSYNEQFF. Based on the CDR3 plus reference TRBV7-8 and TRBJ2-1, the full variable domain is GAGVSQSPRYKVAKRGQDVALRCDPISGHVSLFWYQQALGQGPEFLTYFQNEAQLDKSGLPSDRFFAERPEGSVSTLKIQRTQQEDSAVYLCASSLVAVQSSYNEQFFGPGTRLTVL.

The gene calls are TRBV10-3 and TRBJ2-7; 9 bases fit TRBD2. The CDR3 is 19 amino acids. V dropped 0 bases and J dropped 5; count of bases not matched to a gene: 17. Germline V lookup: CDR1 ENHRY, CDR2 SYGVKD. The CDR3 loop is CAISESVVAGVKSPNEQYF. The CDR3 DNA reads as TGTGCCATCAGTGAGTCGGTAGTAGCGGGAGTCAAATCCCCGAACGAGCAGTACTTC.

The rearrangement joins TRBV6-2 or TRBV6-3 to TRBJ1-4; TRBD1 matches at 7 bases. This CDR3 is 14 amino acids long. CDR1 and CDR2 from the germline V gene are MNHEY and SVGEGT. V shed 4 bases and J 8 bases; nucleotides not matched to a gene: 7. The CDR3 protein is CASSFDRAGEKLFF. CDR3 nucleotides: TGTGCCAGCAGTTTCGACAGGGCGGGCGAAAAACTGTTTTTT.

V gene TRBV7-3 combines with J gene TRBJ2-1, with D possibly TRBD2 on 6 matching bases. The CDR3 spans 13 residues. CDR1 and CDR2 (germline): SGHTA, FQGTGA. Trimming took 5 bases from V and 10 from J, leaving 15 bases between them. The CDR3 reads CASSPTRDSEQFF. The CDR3 nucleotides are TGTGCCAGCAGCCCAACCCGGGACTCCGAGCAGTTCTTC.

V usage is TRBV25-1 and J usage is TRBJ2-2; 7 nucleotides match TRBD2. The CDR3 spans 17 residues. Germline V CDR1 and CDR2: MGHDK, SYGVNS. After removal of 0 bases from V and 1 base from J, the junction contained 5 bases not matched to a gene. CDR3: CASSEYGLGENTGELFF. The CDR3 bases are TGTGCCAGCAGTGAATATGGACTAGGGGAGAACACCGGGGAGCTGTTTTTT.

This clone was picked up one time. V gene TRBV11-2 combines with J gene TRBJ2-7, with 13 positions matching TRBD2. Germline V gene data show CDR1 as SGHAT and CDR2 as FQNNGV. The CDR3 extends over 14 amino acids. V was clipped by 4 bases and J by 4 bases; unmatched bases: 1. In DNA form, the CDR3 reads TGTGCCAGCAGCTCGGGACTAGCGGGGTACGAGCAGTACTTC. This translates into CASSSGLAGYEQYF.

This clone was seen a few times. CDR3 sequence: CASSGGQGVTEAFF. CDR3 nucleotide sequence: TGTGCCAGCAGTGGAGGACAGGGGGTGACTGAAGCTTTCTTT. The chain uses TRBV2 and TRBJ1-1; 10 nucleotides match TRBD1. Losses at the gene ends were 4 bases for V and 5 bases for J; bases not matched to a gene: 4. The CDR3 length is 14 residues. Germline CDR1 SNHLY, CDR2 FYNNEI.

This chain joins TRBV27 and TRBJ2-7; unclear D gene. The germline gives CDR1 MNHEY, CDR2 SMNVEV (reference sequence). Trimming took 2 bases from V and 5 from J, leaving 10 bases between them. The CDR3 runs 13 residues. In DNA, the CDR3 is TGTGCCAGCAGTTTAGCGGTCTACCACGAGCAGTACTTC. This encodes CASSLAVYHEQYF.

V is TRBV4-2 and J is TRBJ2-4; tentative D call: TRBD1 (5 bases). CDR1 and CDR2 (germline): LGHNA, YNFKEQ. The CDR3 spans 14 residues. V lost 0 bases and J 3 bases, leaving 6 bases between the germline ends. CDR3 coding DNA: TGTGCCAGCAGCCAAGAGGACAACAAAAACATTCAGTACTTC. This codes for CASSQEDNKNIQYF.